This paragraph reports one TCR beta chain. The antigen it binds to is not known. Base qualities were left out, and no much larger clone turns up one base away. This entry is derived from a study of cytomegalovirus exposure and HLA in healthy donors listed by TCRdb under 2017. About the study as a whole: According to a later analysis, the roughly 120 validation repertoires were produced on the same platform as the roughly 700 repertoires of the first cohort. The study aimed to test whether cataloging public T cell receptors could reveal signatures of past pathogen exposure. A separate validation cohort of about 110 different subjects was used in addition to the approximately 610-subject first cohort. To predict cytomegalovirus infection status, the study combined high-throughput TCR immunosequencing, statistical association of individual TCRs with disease status, and machine learning. The investigation overall reported the following: In both the original and validation cohorts, the classifier was reported to diagnose cytomegalovirus status with high specificity and sensitivity. Most TCR sequences were seen in very few donors, while some public TCRs were found in many individuals. In vitro tests confirmed that a few of the cytomegalovirus-associated TCR beta chains recognize cytomegalovirus antigens. Subsequent analysis determined that TCRs grouped into clusters in the first cohort also showed a tendency toward co-occurrence across the 90 to 150 validation repertoires, and 94% of cluster scores exceeded 0. It was suggested by the authors that the approach could potentially be generalized to other disease states and immunological phenotypes. The study gave a list of 150 to 200 TCR beta chains associated with cytomegalovirus. A later analysis had no HLA typing for the validation cohort, so co-occurrence there was scored across all 130 or so repertoires.

Inclusive of the bounding cysteine and phenylalanine, the CDR3 is 15 residues long. Only CDR3 DNA remains: 45 bases, in frame from the first base. The germline ends are 14 bases apart after V is trimmed by 0 bases and J by 8 bases. Reading the germline V gene (reference sequence) gives CDR1 MNHEY and CDR2 SMNVEV. The donors belonged to the validation cohort of 90 to 150 subjects, which was separate from the approximately 700-subject first cohort. Library preparation employed the immunoSEQ multiplex PCR assay. The authors' analysis ran thus. A statistical classification framework was built for diagnosing cytomegalovirus status from the catalog of TCR beta chain sequences. This is the immuneACCESS table as TCRdb keeps it, with only in-frame sequences that have V and J called. A part of the clones is gone; compared with another copy, unresolved V genes explain less than half, and the rest is unexplained. D and trimming were read from the DNA, whereas the V and J calls and clone size are those reported in that table. The table for this sample lists about 250,000 clones; approximately 84% of them were counted only once. Of the sample, around 12% is held by the ten largest clones.

Here the chain combines TRBV27 and TRBJ2-1, with the D gene not confidently named. Sequencing input: PBMCs. The receptor was isolated from a man aged 18 to 30 in good health and CMV-seropositive. Here the CDR3 is given as CASSLSGKGSYEQFF. The DNA sequence is as follows: TGTGCCAGCAGTTTATCAGGGAAGGGCAGTTATGAGCAGTTCTTC.